This T cell receptor beta chain stems from a study of CD8+ T cells in alopecia areata. Reverse transcription of extracted RNA yielded cDNA, which provided the sequencing template. The protocol was immunoSEQ multiplex PCR, while the TCRdb copy is restricted to in-frame clones and leaves out a portion. The table lists around 200,000 clones, 63% of them singletons. From germline, CDR1 is SGHNT and CDR2 YYREEE (reference sequence). V dropped 6 bases and J dropped 4 bases, with 13 bases sitting between them. The CDR3 totals 13 residues. The sequence was obtained from a human donor with alopecia areata. The specimen was CD4+ T cells sorted from blood, collected at week 0. The V and J genes are TRBV5-4 and TRBJ1-2; tentative D call: TRBD1 (5 bases). The CDR3 reads CASTATGTYGYTF. CDR3 in DNA: TGTGCCAGCACCGCCACCGGGACCTATGGCTACACCTTC.